Following are 18 T cell receptor beta chains from one sample sequenced in a study of shared clonotypes between healthy human individuals. Some clones are missing from TCRdb's copy, which holds only in-frame ones; the method was immunoSEQ multiplex PCR. The sample carries about 2.4 million clones, over 85% recorded once. What was sequenced was naive CD4+ T cells from PBMCs. Specified subset: CD45RA+ positively selected. Every receptor here comes from a man between 18 and 29 years old in good health. Some clones in this sample may be carry-over from other donors' samples.

The chain uses TRBV7-2 and TRBJ1-2, with unresolved D. Per germline, CDR1 SGHTA and CDR2 FQGNSA. The V end lost 7 bases, the J end lost 4 bases, and 16 bases lay between the germline ends. The CDR3 extends over 14 amino acids. CDR3: CASTTDGGVYGYTF. In DNA, the CDR3 is TGTGCCAGCACCACGGACGGCGGCGTCTATGGCTACACCTTC.

The chain joins TRBV11-1 to TRBJ2-3, with TRBD2 as a possible D gene (5 bases). The V gene's germline CDR1 is SGHAT and CDR2 FQDESV (reference sequence). The CDR3 sequence is 13 residues long. Trimming pared 5 bases from V and 9 bases from J, leaving 15 bases between. CDR3 nucleotides: TGTGCCAGCAGCCCCGTAGGGAGTGGGACGCAGTATTTT. Translating gives CASSPVGSGTQYF.

The table lists this clone with a count of one. The rearrangement links TRBV7-4 to TRBJ1-1; D gene ambiguous. The CDR3 length is 17 residues. V was trimmed by 5 bases and J by 4 bases, leaving 23 bases between them. Germline loops: CDR1 SGHVT, CDR2 SQSDAQ. The CDR3 loop reads CASSQCHGRVGATEAFF. The CDR3 nucleotides read TGTGCCAGCAGCCAATGTCACGGGAGGGTAGGCGCCACTGAAGCTTTCTTT. Looking up the rest from reference TRBV7-4 and TRBJ1-1 gives the full variable domain: GAGVSQSPRYKVAKRGRDVALRCDSISGHVTLYWYRQTLGQGSEVLTYSQSDAQRDKSGRPSGRFSAERPERSVSTLKIQRTEQGDSAVYLCASSQCHGRVGATEAFFGQGTRLTVV.

As regards this clone: At the DNA level, this CDR3 is encoded by other sequences in the same sample as well. The genes are TRBV27 and TRBJ1-5; D is uncertain. This CDR3 region has 13 residues. V was shortened by 3 bases and J by 4 bases, with 7 bases between the two germline ends. Per germline, CDR1 MNHEY and CDR2 SMNVEV (reference sequence). The CDR3 region is CASSFSSNQPQHF. DNA for the CDR3: TGTGCCAGCAGTTTCTCGAGTAATCAGCCCCAGCATTTT.

The chain carries TRBV6-5 and TRBJ2-7; tentative D call: TRBD1 (6 bases). CDR3 length equals 16 residues. CDR1 and CDR2 (germline): MNHEY, SVGAGI. Trimming stripped 0 bases from V and 5 bases from J, with 17 bases between. CDR3 region: CASSYSRQGRGNEQYF. The CDR3 coding sequence is TGTGCCAGCAGTTACTCGAGGCAGGGGCGCGGCAACGAGCAGTACTTC.

To note about this clone: Other DNA sequences of this sample code for an identical CDR3. J is TRBJ2-7 and V is TRBV28; 8 bases fit TRBD1. The J segment lost 3 bases and the V segment lost 6 bases, leaving 4 bases of the junction unmatched. The CDR3 consists of 13 residues. Germline CDR1 is MDHEN and CDR2 is SYDVKM. CDR3 coding DNA: TGTGCCAGCAGAGGACAGGGAATCTACGAGCAGTACTTC. It translates to CASRGQGIYEQYF.

The CDR3 is CASRSTGANEKLFF. The CDR3 DNA reads as TGCGCCAGCAGATCGACAGGAGCTAATGAAAAACTGTTTTTT. This chain joins TRBV5-1 and TRBJ1-4; the D gene is possibly TRBD1 (6 bases). The V gene's germline CDR1 is SGHRS and CDR2 YFSETQ. Trimming pared 5 bases from V and 3 bases from J, leaving 11 bases between. The CDR3 length is 14 residues.

The rearrangement links TRBV28 to TRBJ1-6; D remains unclear. CDR3 length equals 12 residues. V lost 4 bases and J lost 7, with 5 bases in between. The germline V gene has CDR1 MDHEN and CDR2 SYDVKM. For the CDR3, the DNA is TGTGCCAGCAGTTCTCACAATTCACCCCTCCACTTT. This encodes CASSSHNSPLHF.

This sequence joins TRBV7-2 and TRBJ2-7, with 11 bases aligning to TRBD2. CDR1 SGHTA and CDR2 FQGNSA come from the germline V gene. The V segment lost 1 base and the J segment 6 bases; nucleotides outside the gene matches: 8. CDR3 size: 16 residues. The CDR3 coding sequence is TGTGCCAGCAGCTTAGAAGCACTAGCGGGAGAGGTCGAGCAGTACTTC. Amino acid sequence: CASSLEALAGEVEQYF.

The CDR3 sequence: CASSYLADTNTGELFF. The CDR3 DNA sequence: TGCGCCAGCAGCTATCTAGCGGATACAAACACCGGGGAGCTGTTTTTT. This sequence joins TRBV5-1 and TRBJ2-2, with 7 positions matching TRBD2. The V gene's germline CDR1 is SGHRS and CDR2 YFSETQ. The trim removed 3 bases at V and 2 bases at J, leaving 7 bases unmatched. The CDR3 runs 16 residues.

V is TRBV7-2 and J is TRBJ2-5; unclear D gene. Germline assignment: CDR1 SGHTA and CDR2 FQGNSA. V shed 1 base and J shed 2 bases, with 11 bases lying between them. The CDR3 runs to 15 residues. CDR3 in DNA: TGTGCCAGCAGCTTAGTAATTTACGGACAAGAGACCCAGTACTTC. Protein: CASSLVIYGQETQYF.

V is TRBV28 and J is TRBJ2-1, with no clear D. The CDR3 has 12 amino acids. V lost 5 bases to trimming and J lost 6 bases, with 8 bases between them. The V gene's germline CDR1 is MDHEN and CDR2 SYDVKM. Here the CDR3 DNA reads TGTGCCAGCAGTCCGCGATCCAATGAGCAGTTCTTC. Translation: CASSPRSNEQFF.

This clone occurred a few times. V and J are TRBV19 and TRBJ1-5; D unresolved. The germline CDR1 and CDR2 sequences are LNHDA and SQIVND (reference sequence). The CDR3 loop spans 14 amino acids. Trimming shortened V by 5 bases and J by 0 bases, and 8 bases separated the two germline ends. In nucleotides, the CDR3 is TGTGCCAGTAGTTTCCCGCTTAGCAATCAGCCCCAGCATTTT. Translating it yields CASSFPLSNQPQHF. The complete variable domain, with remaining parts taken from reference TRBV19 and TRBJ1-5, reads DGGITQSPKYLFRKEGQNVTLSCEQNLNHDAMYWYRQDPGQGLRLIYYSQIVNDFQKGDIAEGYSVSREKKESFPLTVTSAQKNPTAFYLCASSFPLSNQPQHFGDGTRLSIL.

The gene calls are TRBV11-2 and TRBJ2-5; tentative D call: TRBD2 (5 bases). The CDR3 sequence is 13 residues long. The germline gives CDR1 SGHAT, CDR2 FQNNGV. The ends were cut back, 5 bases at V and 5 bases at J, with 12 bases in the middle. CDR3 in DNA: TGTGCCAGCAGCCAACGTGCGGGCGAGACCCAGTACTTC. It translates to CASSQRAGETQYF. The full variable domain, with the rest looked up from reference TRBV11-2 and TRBJ2-5, is EAGVAQSPRYKIIEKRQSVAFWCNPISGHATLYWYQQILGQGPKLLIQFQNNGVVDDSQLPKDRFSAERLKGVDSTLKIQPAKLEDSAVYLCASSQRAGETQYFGPGTRLLVL.

The V and J genes are TRBV7-9 and TRBJ2-7; weak D call: TRBD2 (6 bases). Per the germline V gene, CDR1 is SEHNR and CDR2 is FQNEAQ (reference sequence). Trimming removed 9 bases at V and 0 bases at J, with 15 bases between. The CDR3 contains 14 residues. In nucleotides, the CDR3 is TGTGCCAGTACACGGGACTCGTTCTCCTACGAGCAGTACTTC. It is translated as CASTRDSFSYEQYF.

CDR3 protein: CASSYSRYDEQYF. The CDR3 bases are TGTGCCAGCAGTTACTCGAGGTATGACGAGCAGTACTTC. This chain joins TRBV6-5 and TRBJ2-7; D gene unclear. CDR3 length: 13 residues. The V gene's germline CDR1 is MNHEY and CDR2 SVGAGI. V lost 0 bases and J 5 bases, leaving 8 bases between the germline ends.

The chain uses TRBV30 and TRBJ2-1, with 13 nucleotides matching TRBD2. The V gene's germline CDR1 is GTSNPN and CDR2 SVGIG (reference sequence). CDR3 length: 15 amino acids. V was pared by 2 bases and J by 6 bases, with 4 bases of the junction left unmatched. In nucleotides, the CDR3 is TGTGCCTGGAGTAGACTAGCGGGAGGCGTCAATGAGCAGTTCTTC. Protein sequence: CAWSRLAGGVNEQFF. Together with reference TRBV30 and TRBJ2-1, the CDR3 gives the full variable domain: SQTIHQWPATLVQPVGSPLSLECTVEGTSNPNLYWYRQAAGRGLQLLFYSVGIGQISSEVPQNLSASRPQDRQFILSSKKLLLSDSGFYLCAWSRLAGGVNEQFFGPGTRLTVL.

The gene calls are TRBV5-1 and TRBJ2-3, with 8 nucleotides matching TRBD2. V shed 4 bases and J 1 base; nucleotides not matched to a gene: 8. Germline values: CDR1 SGHRS, CDR2 YFSETQ. The CDR3 spans 16 residues. DNA of the CDR3: TGCGCCAGCAGCCCCGGACTAGCTCCTCGCACAGATACGCAGTATTTT. Translating gives CASSPGLAPRTDTQYF.